These 25 T cell receptor beta chains originate from one sample sequenced in a study of early T cells in non-severe SARS-CoV-2 infection. Using its own MiXCR run on the 5' RACE reads, TCRdb lists one record per CDR3 protein. Of over 55,000 distinct CDR3 sequences in the sample, roughly an eighth were seen once. The sequencing sample was made of whole blood. These receptors were collected from an adult who was a healthcare worker with PCR-confirmed SARS-CoV-2 infection or an uninfected control (not recorded which).

The sample holds many counts of this clonotype. The CDR3 is CASSPRPGTQYF. CDR3 DNA: TGTGCCAGCAGCCCCAGACCCGGGACCCAGTACTTC. The rearrangement joins TRBV25-1 to TRBJ2-5; no clear D. CDR3 length: 12 amino acids. The germline gives CDR1 MGHDK, CDR2 SYGVNS. Trimming left V 6 bases short and J 7 bases short, with 12 bases between.

This clonotype came up many times. The gene calls are TRBV14 and TRBJ1-1, with D unclear. Trimming removed 0 bases at V and 0 bases at J, with 11 bases between. Germline lookup yields CDR1 SGHDN and CDR2 FVKESK. The CDR3 runs to 16 residues. The CDR3 sequence: CASSQDVGLLNTEAFF. The CDR3 coding sequence is TGTGCCAGCAGCCAAGACGTCGGACTACTGAACACTGAAGCTTTCTTT.

The chain's CDR3 is CASSLTDRQYF. The CDR3 region has the DNA TGTGCCAGCAGTTTGACAGACAGGCAGTATTTT. V is TRBV12-3 or TRBV12-4 and J is TRBJ2-3; D might be TRBD1 (5 bases). CDR3 length equals 11 residues. V was pared by 3 bases and J by 11 bases, with 9 bases between.

This clonotype was counted at least ten times. The chain employs TRBV6-1 and TRBJ1-1; 7 nucleotides agree with TRBD1. The ends lost 7 bases at V and 4 bases at J; junction bases unmatched: 6. The CDR3 totals 13 residues. Germline values: CDR1 MNHNS, CDR2 SASEGT. In DNA, the CDR3 is TGTGCCAGCAACAGGGGAGAGGGCACTGAAGCTTTCTTT. Protein sequence: CASNRGEGTEAFF.

This clonotype has ten or more counts. The chain combines TRBV3-1 with TRBJ2-1; either TRBD1 or TRBD2 may fit D (6 bases each). With 2 bases removed from V and 9 bases from J, the gap between germline ends came to 14 bases. The CDR3 is made up of 14 amino acids. Per germline, CDR1 LGHDT and CDR2 YNNKEL (reference sequence). This CDR3 reads CASSQLKGGLEQFF. CDR3 bases: TGTGCCAGCAGCCAATTAAAAGGGGGGCTTGAGCAGTTCTTC.

The V gene is TRBV20-1, the J gene TRBJ1-5, with 8 positions matching TRBD1. CDR1 DFQATT and CDR2 SNEGSKA come from the germline V gene (reference sequence). This CDR3 is built from 16 residues. Germline trimming cut 3 bases from V and 0 bases from J; bases unmatched to any gene: 7. The CDR3 DNA reads TGCAGTGCTAGTTGGCAGGGGGCAACTAGCAATCAGCCCCAGCATTTT. Amino acids: CSASWQGATSNQPQHF.

The V gene is TRBV9, the J gene TRBJ2-5; D gene ambiguous. Trimming removed 4 bases from V and 5 bases from J, with 9 bases in between. The CDR3 runs 12 residues. Germline lookup yields CDR1 SGDLS and CDR2 YYNGEE. CDR3 DNA sequence: TGTGCCAGCAGCTATTTAGTGGAGACCCAGTACTTC. It encodes CASSYLVETQYF.

This clonotype was picked up many times. The CDR3 here is CASSTAQGTGELFF. In DNA form, the CDR3 reads TGTGCCAGCAGCACCGCACAGGGAACCGGGGAGCTGTTTTTT. The J gene is TRBJ2-2, the V gene TRBV7-2; maybe TRBD1 (6 bases). This CDR3 comprises 14 residues. CDR1 and CDR2 (germline): SGHTA, FQGNSA. Trimming removed 5 bases at V and 5 bases at J, with 12 bases between.

The chain employs TRBV6-5 and TRBJ1-1, with 7 bases aligning to TRBD1. The CDR3 contains 13 residues. CDR1 is MNHEY and CDR2 is SVGAGI in the germline V gene. With 5 bases clipped from V and 0 bases from J, the junction kept 0 bases outside the gene matches. The CDR3 is CASSTGVNTEAFF. The DNA of the CDR3 is TGTGCCAGCAGTACAGGGGTGAACACTGAAGCTTTCTTT.

This clonotype came up many times. The chain is built from TRBV27 and TRBJ1-1, with no clear D. Germline values: CDR1 MNHEY, CDR2 SMNVEV (reference sequence). The ends were cut back, 5 bases at V and 0 bases at J, with 19 bases in the middle. CDR3 length equals 17 residues. The CDR3 protein is CASSVAPPLTLNTEAFF. The CDR3 coding sequence is TGTGCCAGCAGTGTCGCGCCACCATTAACGCTGAACACTGAAGCTTTCTTT.

There are many counts of this clonotype. The chain couples TRBV10-1 to TRBJ2-1; TRBD2 agrees at 13 bases. V lost 5 bases, J lost 6 bases, and 7 bases stayed unmatched. In germline, CDR1 is WNHNN, CDR2 SYGVQD (reference sequence). The CDR3 is made up of 16 amino acids. The CDR3 protein is CASSPGTSGVVNEQFF. Written as DNA, the CDR3 is TGCGCCAGCAGTCCCGGGACTAGCGGGGTTGTCAATGAGCAGTTCTTC.

This clonotype was picked up many times. This chain links TRBV27 with TRBJ2-4; 8 bases are shared with TRBD1. The CDR3 covers 14 residues. Germline lookup yields CDR1 MNHEY and CDR2 SMNVEV (reference sequence). V lost 2 bases to trimming and J lost 7 bases; unmatched junction nucleotides: 4. The CDR3 here is CASSLQGARNIQYF. The CDR3 DNA is TGTGCCAGCAGTTTACAGGGGGCGCGGAACATTCAGTACTTC.

The J gene is TRBJ2-1, the V gene TRBV6-5, with unresolved D. The CDR3 is 14 residues long. The V and J ends lost 5 bases and 9 bases respectively, with 17 bases between them. Germline V lookup: CDR1 MNHEY, CDR2 SVGAGI. The DNA for the CDR3 is TGTGCCAGCAGTACCACAACTATTCTCGGTGAGCAGTTCTTC. Its protein product is CASSTTTILGEQFF.

The table lists this clonotype with many counts. This chain connects TRBV28 to TRBJ2-5; TRBD2 is a possible D gene (5 bases). In germline, CDR1 is MDHEN, CDR2 SYDVKM. The CDR3 covers 13 residues. Trimming pared 6 bases from V and 4 bases from J, leaving 12 bases between. The CDR3 loop is CASRKIATETQYF. CDR3 bases: TGTGCCAGCAGGAAAATAGCGACAGAGACCCAGTACTTC.

This clonotype was counted ten times or more. This chain connects TRBV6-6 to TRBJ1-2; D is unresolved. Deletions cut 4 bases from V and 3 bases from J, with 9 bases between. The CDR3 is made up of 13 amino acids. Germline CDR1 MNHNY, CDR2 SVGAGI (reference sequence). CDR3 DNA: TGTGCCAGCAGTTTAAGGGTAGACTATGGCTACACCTTC. Residues: CASSLRVDYGYTF.

The rearrangement uses TRBV7-9 and TRBJ1-2, with a tentative D call TRBD1 (5 bases). Trimming cost V 5 bases and J 4 bases, with 11 bases left between them. Germline loops: CDR1 SEHNR, CDR2 FQNEAQ (reference sequence). The CDR3 runs 13 residues. The CDR3 here is CASSLDTFYGYTF. The CDR3 nucleotides are TGTGCCAGCAGCCTGGACACCTTCTATGGCTACACCTTC.

The V call is TRBV29-1, the J call TRBJ2-2; 8 bases are shared with TRBD2. Germline V gene sequence: CDR1 SQVTM, CDR2 ANQGSEA. The CDR3 runs to 15 residues. The J segment lost 3 bases and the V segment lost 1 base, leaving 4 bases of the junction unmatched. The CDR3 region is CSVEATGGHTGELFF. As DNA, the CDR3 is TGCAGCGTTGAAGCAACGGGAGGGCACACCGGGGAGCTGTTTTTT.

This clonotype was detected many times. This chain connects TRBV7-9 to TRBJ2-5; a possible D gene is TRBD2 (5 bases). The germline gives CDR1 SEHNR, CDR2 FQNEAQ (reference sequence). Trimming removed 5 bases at V and 3 bases at J, with 10 bases between. The CDR3 has 13 residues. CDR3 sequence reads: CASSIGLEETQYF. The CDR3 DNA reads TGTGCCAGCAGCATAGGACTGGAAGAGACCCAGTACTTC.

In its sample, this clonotype was seen many times. The chain uses TRBV6-2 or TRBV6-3 and TRBJ1-5; D ambiguous. The V end was cut by 5 bases, the J end by 3 bases, with 11 bases between. The CDR3 is 14 residues long. Germline assignment: CDR1 MNHEY and CDR2 SVGEGT. CDR3 DNA sequence: TGTGCCAGCAGTAATCGGGCCTCCAATCAGCCCCAGCATTTT. This gives the protein CASSNRASNQPQHF.

This rearrangement joins TRBV20-1 to TRBJ2-3; 11 nucleotides align to TRBD2. Germline V gene sequence: CDR1 DFQATT, CDR2 SNEGSKA (reference sequence). J was trimmed by 3 bases and V by 2 bases; bases with no gene match: 4. The CDR3 extends over 15 amino acids. CDR3 sequence (DNA): TGCAGTGCTAGAACTAGCGGGAGTTTGACAGATACGCAGTATTTT. This codes for CSARTSGSLTDTQYF.

This clonotype was counted between two and nine times. The chain couples TRBV29-1 to TRBJ1-2; D is undetermined. V was cut by 8 bases and J by 3 bases, with 16 bases left in between. This CDR3 is 13 amino acids long. Germline V gene lookup returns CDR1 SQVTM and CDR2 ANQGSEA. CDR3 loop: CSTNGADYYGYTF. CDR3 bases: TGCAGCACAAACGGTGCAGACTACTATGGCTACACCTTC.

The chain couples TRBV28 to TRBJ1-5; D is unclear. CDR1 and CDR2 from the germline V gene are MDHEN and SYDVKM. Trimming cost V 5 bases and J 1 base, with 9 bases left between them. This CDR3 region has 14 residues. This CDR3 reads CASSHDGSNQPQHF. Here the CDR3 DNA reads TGTGCCAGCAGTCACGACGGCAGCAATCAGCCCCAGCATTTT.

The table lists this clonotype with many counts. The chain carries TRBV15 and TRBJ2-6, with D perhaps matching TRBD2 (6 bases). The germline V gene encodes CDR1 LNHNV and CDR2 YYDKDF (reference sequence). This CDR3 has 17 amino acids. Trimming shortened V by 3 bases and J by 2 bases, and 14 bases separated the two germline ends. The CDR3 nucleotides read TGTGCCACCAGCAGCCCACCAGGAGGGGCTGGGGCCAACGTCCTGACTTTC. Protein product: CATSSPPGGAGANVLTF.

This clonotype was counted ten times or more. The chain joins TRBV15 to TRBJ1-3; D not certain. Germline V CDR1 and CDR2: LNHNV, YYDKDF (reference sequence). The V end lost 0 bases, the J end lost 3 bases, and 9 bases lay between the germline ends. The CDR3 covers 15 residues. Written as DNA, the CDR3 is TGTGCCACCAGCAGAGATCTGGGGAGTGGAAACACCATATATTTT. Residues: CATSRDLGSGNTIYF.

This clonotype showed up just a few times. J is TRBJ1-1 and V is TRBV12-3 or TRBV12-4, with TRBD1 matching 9 bases. Trimming at V came to 6 bases and at J to 12 bases, leaving 14 bases not matched to a gene. This CDR3 contains 14 residues. CDR3 sequence: CASREGLWDRVSFF. In DNA, the CDR3 is TGTGCCAGCAGGGAGGGCCTCTGGGACAGGGTTTCTTTCTTT.